The rows below give T cell receptor beta chains drawn from one sample of a study of blood T cell repertoires in COVID-19. TCRdb's table, derived via immunoSEQ multiplex PCR, lists solely in-frame clones and lacks some. This sample carries 150,000 to 200,000 clones, roughly 88% of them seen once, and the ten largest clones take approximately 9.8%. Sequencing used peripheral blood. The receptors were gathered from an elderly woman with acute or convalescent COVID-19. The CDR3 runs from the conserved cysteine through the conserved F or W. The D gene is left open where the match is weak. Clone size is given for some rows only: seen once, a few or many times, or a class if the clone is expanded.

TRBJ2-3 | TRBV11-2 | few | NA | CASSLDSGFTDTQYF | TGTGCCAGCAGCTTAGATTCCGGTTTCACAGATACGCAGTATTTT
TRBJ1-1 | TRBV19 | NA | TRBD1 | CASSLDRESGAFF | TGTGCCAGTAGTCTCGACAGGGAGAGCGGAGCTTTCTTT
TRBJ1-2 | TRBV6-1 | NA | TRBD1 | CASSDPGTGARGYTF | TGTGCCAGCAGTGACCCCGGGACAGGGGCTCGCGGCTACACCTTC
TRBJ2-3 | TRBV11-2 | NA | NA | CASSQYLGLAGTDTQYF | TGTGCCAGCAGCCAATACCTCGGGCTAGCTGGCACAGATACGCAGTATTTT
TRBJ2-1 | TRBV23-1 | NA | NA | CASSHREQFF | TGCGCCAGCAGTCACCGTGAGCAGTTCTTC
TRBJ2-5 | TRBV5-1 | NA | TRBD1 | CASSLNRGQETQYF | TGCGCCAGCAGCTTGAACAGGGGCCAAGAGACCCAGTACTTC
TRBJ2-1 | TRBV4-2 | NA | NA | CASSQDLGDEQFF | TGTGCCAGCAGCCAAGATCTAGGGGATGAGCAGTTCTTC
TRBJ1-3 | TRBV7-2 | NA | TRBD1 | CASSLTGASSGNTIYF | TGTGCCAGCAGCTTAACAGGGGCCAGCTCTGGAAACACCATATATTTT
TRBJ1-3 | TRBV9 | NA | NA | CASSVGGRSSGNTIYF | TGTGCCAGCAGCGTAGGGGGGAGGTCCTCTGGAAACACCATATATTTT
TRBJ1-2 | TRBV7-9 | NA | TRBD1 | CASSLEGALRYGYTF | TGTGCCAGCAGCTTAGAGGGGGCGCTTAGGTATGGCTACACCTTC
TRBJ2-3 | TRBV12-3/TRBV12-4 | NA | TRBD1 | CASSLARDRVYF | TGTGCCAGCAGTTTAGCGCGGGACAGGGTGTATTTT
TRBJ1-1 | TRBV6-2/TRBV6-3 | NA | NA | CASSYGRVAEAFF | TGTGCCAGCAGTTACGGGAGGGTCGCTGAAGCTTTCTTT
TRBJ2-7 | TRBV3-1/TRBV3-2 | once | TRBD1 | CASSPPRRTGVPYEQYF | TGTGCCAGCAGCCCCCCTCGTCGGACAGGGGTCCCCTACGAGCAGTACTTC
TRBJ1-4 | TRBV2 | NA | TRBD1 | CASRGKDRGEKLFF | TGTGCCAGCAGGGGCAAGGACAGGGGGGAAAAACTGTTTTTT
TRBJ1-5 | TRBV7-9 | NA | NA | CASSKQGNQPQHF | TGTGCCAGCAGTAAACAGGGTAATCAGCCCCAGCATTTT
TRBJ1-1 | TRBV14 | NA | NA | CASSQGGMNTEAFF | TGTGCCAGCAGCCAAGGCGGTATGAACACTGAAGCTTTCTTT
TRBJ2-2 | TRBV5-4 | once | NA | CAFEGGEVNTGELFF | TGTGCCTTTGAAGGGGGAGAGGTGAACACCGGGGAGCTGTTTTTT
TRBJ2-3 | TRBV6-2/TRBV6-3 | NA | TRBD1 | CASSDTGGRATDTQYF | TGTGCCAGCAGCGATACAGGGGGAAGGGCCACAGATACGCAGTATTTT
TRBJ2-6 | TRBV27 | NA | TRBD2 | CASSLSPLGGTGANVLTF | TGTGCCAGCAGTTTATCCCCCCTGGGGGGGACTGGGGCCAACGTCCTGACTTTC
TRBJ2-1 | TRBV5-1 | NA | TRBD2 | CASSPTGLAVNEQFF | TGCGCCAGCTCCCCGACGGGACTAGCAGTCAATGAGCAGTTCTTC
TRBJ1-1 | TRBV19 | NA | TRBD1 | CASSQVLYGQVEAFF | TGTGCCAGTAGTCAAGTCCTTTACGGACAGGTAGAAGCTTTCTTT
TRBJ2-7 | TRBV6-5 | NA | NA | CASSYFPSGTYEQYF | TGTGCCAGCAGTTACTTCCCCAGCGGAACTTACGAGCAGTACTTC
TRBJ1-1 | TRBV18 | NA | TRBD1 | CASSTRPGGHNTEAFF | TGTGCCAGCTCAACCCGGCCAGGGGGGCATAACACTGAAGCTTTCTTT
TRBJ1-5 | TRBV7-2 | NA | NA | CASSLAPPTVGQPQHF | TGTGCCAGCAGCTTAGCTCCCCCCACAGTAGGTCAGCCCCAGCATTTT
TRBJ2-3 | TRBV4-3 | NA | NA | CASSQEMGGPGTDTQYF | TGCGCCAGCAGCCAAGAGATGGGGGGGCCTGGCACAGATACGCAGTATTTT
TRBJ2-1 | TRBV18 | NA | TRBD2 | CASSPTSGSYNEQFF | TGTGCCAGCTCGCCGACTAGCGGCTCCTACAATGAGCAGTTCTTC
TRBJ2-7 | TRBV2 | few | TRBD1 | CASRARGHSYEQYF | TGTGCCAGCAGAGCCAGGGGGCACTCCTACGAGCAGTACTTC